These T cell receptor beta chains were read from a single sample in a study of human T cells and chemical hapten exposure. TCRdb re-called the RACE reads through MiXCR, storing one row per CDR3 protein. Of about 360,000 distinct CDR3 sequences listed, about 4.4% are singletons. This specimen consisted of whole blood, obtained in connection with sensitization to the hapten diphenylcyclopropenone (DPC). Receptors were obtained from a woman aged 45-59 years with alopecia areata. Some clones in this sample may be carry-over from other donors' samples. CDR3s include the opening cysteine and the closing phenylalanine or tryptophan. D genes are given only for firm matches. Only some rows state a clone size, as once, few, many or a class for expanded clones.

v_gene	abundance	d_gene	j_gene	CDR3nt	CDR3aa
TRBV7-8	many	-	TRBJ1-1	TGTGCCAGCAGCTATGGGGCAGGACCTGAAGCTTTCTTT	CASSYGAGPEAFF
TRBV10-3	-	TRBD1	TRBJ1-6	TGTGCCATCAGTGAGCGACAGGGGCAGTCCTATAATTCACCCCTCCACTTT	CAISERQGQSYNSPLHF
TRBV20-1	few	-	TRBJ2-6	TGCAGTGCAAACAGGGCTGGGGCCAACGTCCTGACTTTC	CSANRAGANVLTF
TRBV11-2	-	-	TRBJ2-5	TGTGCCAGCAGTTCGGACTCGTTATATAAAGAGACCCAGTACTTC	CASSSDSLYKETQYF
TRBV12-3/TRBV12-4	-	-	TRBJ2-1	TGTGCCAGCAGTTTCGGCAGTTTCAATGAGCAGTTCTTC	CASSFGSFNEQFF
TRBV9	many	TRBD2	TRBJ2-3	TGTGCCAGCAGCGTAGTGGAGCGGGAGGGCACAGATACGCAGTATTTT	CASSVVEREGTDTQYF
TRBV9	-	-	TRBJ1-1	TGTGCCAGCAGCGTAGAGGGTCAGGGGTATACTTTCTTT	CASSVEGQGYTFF
TRBV29-1	many	-	TRBJ2-3	TGCAGCGTTCTGGGCGCACTCCGCCGGGCGGAAAACACAGATACGCAGTATTTT	CSVLGALRRAENTDTQYF
TRBV7-9	few	-	TRBJ2-2	TGTGCCAGCGAGGAGCTGTTTTTT	CASEELFF
TRBV7-2	many	-	TRBJ2-2	TGTGCCAGCAGCTTCGGGGGTTTTGGCGGGGAGCTGTTTTTT	CASSFGGFGGELFF
TRBV25-1	many	-	TRBJ2-7	TGTGCCAGCAGGGGGGGGGCCGAGCAGTACTTC	CASRGGAEQYF
TRBV11-2	many	-	TRBJ2-7	TGTGCCAGCAGCTTAGAGAACAGGCGGCCTTACTTC	CASSLENRRPYF
TRBV7-2	few	TRBD2	TRBJ2-1	TGTGCCAGCAGCCCGCAGAGGACTAGCGGGAGAGCCTACAATGAGCAGTTCTTC	CASSPQRTSGRAYNEQFF
TRBV20-1	-	TRBD2	TRBJ2-1	TGCAGTGCCGCACTAGCGGGGGGGGTCAATGAGCAGTTCTTC	CSAALAGGVNEQFF
TRBV27	many	TRBD1	TRBJ2-7	TGTGCCAGCAGTTCCCAGGGGGCCGTGCAGTACTTC	CASSSQGAVQYF
TRBV5-4	few	-	TRBJ2-5	TGTGCCAGCAGCTTAGGGCGGCAGGGCCCCTCGGAGACCCAGTACTTC	CASSLGRQGPSETQYF
TRBV7-2	-	TRBD2	TRBJ2-5	TGTGCCAGCAGCCAAAAGAATAGGGTGTCACTAGCGGGGGGCCACCAAGAGACCCAGTACTTC	CASSQKNRVSLAGGHQETQYF
TRBV29-1	many	-	TRBJ1-4	TGCAGCGTTGGACAGGATGAAAAACTGTTTTTT	CSVGQDEKLFF
TRBV7-2	many	-	TRBJ2-7	TGTGCCAGCAGCCTCGACATCGCCGGGGAGCAGTACTTC	CASSLDIAGEQYF
TRBV28	many	-	TRBJ1-1	TGTGCCAGCAGTTTATGGGAGGGGACCGGATCGAACACTGAAGCTTTCTTT	CASSLWEGTGSNTEAFF
TRBV25-1	few	-	TRBJ1-2	TGTGCCAGCTGGGGCCTGACCGGGGGAGGCTATGGCTACACCTTC	CASWGLTGGGYGYTF
TRBV15	few	-	TRBJ1-5	TGTGCCACCAGCAGGGATGGAAAGCAGCCCCAGCATTTT	CATSRDGKQPQHF
TRBV20-1	few	-	TRBJ2-7	TGCAGTGCCGAGAAGTCCCACGAGCAGTACTTC	CSAEKSHEQYF
TRBV12-3/TRBV12-4	-	-	TRBJ1-5	TGTGCCAGCAGTTTTTCGGCAGGACGCAATCAGCCCCAGCATTTT	CASSFSAGRNQPQHF
TRBV6-5	few	-	TRBJ2-7	TGTGCCAGCAGTTACTGGGCAGGGGGGGGCTACGAGCAGTACTTC	CASSYWAGGGYEQYF
TRBV5-5	few	-	TRBJ1-6	TGTGCCAGCAGCTTGGACGGTGCCTTAAGTTCACCCCTCCACTTT	CASSLDGALSSPLHF
TRBV19	many	-	TRBJ2-7	TGTGCCAGTAGTACTCTAGCGTTCTACGAGCAGTACTTC	CASSTLAFYEQYF
TRBV4-1	many	-	TRBJ2-1	TGCGCCAGCAGCCAAGAATGGGGTAGCTCCTACAATGAGCAGTTCTTC	CASSQEWGSSYNEQFF
TRBV19	-	TRBD2	TRBJ2-1	TGTCCCAGTAGTATCGGGCTAGCGGGAGTTGAGCAGTTCTTC	CPSSIGLAGVEQFF
TRBV29-1	many	-	TRBJ1-3	TGCAGCGTTGAACTAAGAAACACCATATATTTT	CSVELRNTIYF
TRBV18	many	-	TRBJ1-5	TGTGCCAGCTCGCCGGACGGCCTTAATCAGCCCCAGCATTTT	CASSPDGLNQPQHF
TRBV7-2	many	-	TRBJ1-6	TGTGCCAGCAGACATCCAGGGGAAGGATCACCCCTCCACTTT	CASRHPGEGSPLHF
TRBV5-6	many	-	TRBJ2-4	TGTGCCAGCAGCTTCAGGTTTGGGGTAGCCAAAAACATTCAGTACTTC	CASSFRFGVAKNIQYF
TRBV30	many	TRBD1	TRBJ1-5	TGTGCCTGCGGACAGGAAGATCAGCCCCAGCATTTT	CACGQEDQPQHF
TRBV7-9	many	-	TRBJ1-1	TGTGCCAGCAGCTTAGGTGAACTCCCGGAAGCTTTCTTT	CASSLGELPEAFF
TRBV20-1	many	-	TRBJ2-3	TGCAGTCCCCACGACTACCTCACAGATACGCAGTATTTT	CSPHDYLTDTQYF
TRBV20-1	few	TRBD1	TRBJ1-2	TGCAGTGCTATTGGGCAGGGGGCTTATGGCTACACCTTC	CSAIGQGAYGYTF
TRBV20-1	few	TRBD1	TRBJ2-7	TGCAGTGCTACCCCGGGACAGGGTCTGAGGGAGCAGTACTTC	CSATPGQGLREQYF
TRBV27	many	-	TRBJ2-6	TGTGCCAGCGGGACGCGGGAAGTGTTCTCTGGGGCCAACGTCCTGACTTTC	CASGTREVFSGANVLTF
TRBV5-1	-	TRBD1	TRBJ2-5	TGCGCCAGCAGCTTGGGGACAGGCACCCAAGAGACCCAGTACTTC	CASSLGTGTQETQYF
TRBV18	-	TRBD1	TRBJ2-7	TGTGCCAGCTCACCCTTCGGACAGGGCCCTTACGAGCAGTACTTC	CASSPFGQGPYEQYF
TRBV19	few	-	TRBJ1-2	TGTGCCAGTAGTATCGGCTTCACACCAAACTATGGCTACACCTTC	CASSIGFTPNYGYTF
TRBV13	-	-	TRBJ1-2	TGTGCCAGCAGCTTAGTTGCGGGGCCGGATGGCTACACCTTC	CASSLVAGPDGYTF
TRBV6-1	few	-	TRBJ1-1	TGTGCCAGCTCAATGAGGGGTCGTGAAGCTTTCTTT	CASSMRGREAFF
TRBV29-1	few	TRBD2	TRBJ2-5	TGCAGCGGGACTAGCCGGGAGACCCAGTACTTC	CSGTSRETQYF
TRBV4-3	few	-	TRBJ2-2	TGCGCCAGCAGCCTCATAGGCGGAGGGGCCGGAGGCACCGGGGAGCTGTTTTTT	CASSLIGGGAGGTGELFF